The clone carrying this T cell receptor beta chain was found a few times. A minimum of 5.5 micrograms of total RNA was extracted per sample. A J-beta primer mix and a sample-barcoded 5' primer were used in a second PCR of roughly 6 to 11 cycles. TCRdb re-called the 5' RACE reads with MiXCR, one entry per CDR3 protein. The sample lists 1.8 million or so distinct CDR3 sequences, 35% to 50% occurring once. This entry comes from a study of blood T cells in healthy people across ages. The CDR3 runs 14 residues. The V gene end was trimmed by 7 bases and the J gene end by 3 bases; junction bases not matched to a gene: 7. Germline V gene sequence: CDR1 DFQATT, CDR2 SNEGSKA (reference sequence).

Sequences were obtained from blood. The chain recombines TRBV20-1 with TRBJ1-5; 9 nucleotides line up with TRBD1. This sequence was found in a human donor in good health. DNA for the CDR3: TGCAGTGGTCTGACAGGGGGTCTCAATCAGCCCCAGCATTTT. Residues: CSGLTGGLNQPQHF.